The 27 T cell receptor beta chains below come from one sample, sequenced in a study of control samples from healthy donors and cancer patients. Repertoires were generated with immunoSEQ multiplex PCR, while TCRdb's copy carries only in-frame clones and drops some. The repertoire holds roughly 86,000 clones, with 90% to 95% as singletons. The specimen was blood. These receptors were obtained from a woman in her twenties or thirties in good health.

The chain links TRBV27 to TRBJ2-7, with TRBD1 identical over 7 bases. Germline V gene sequence: CDR1 MNHEY, CDR2 SMNVEV (reference sequence). This CDR3 contains 14 residues. Trimming at V came to 3 bases and at J to 4 bases, leaving 6 bases not matched to a gene. CDR3 residues: CASSFWDRPYEQYF. The CDR3, as DNA: TGTGCCAGCAGTTTTTGGGACAGACCGTACGAGCAGTACTTC.

This chain uses TRBV29-1 with TRBJ1-4, with TRBD1 matching over 8 bases. This CDR3 comprises 14 residues. Trimming at V came to 3 bases and at J to 8 bases, leaving 8 bases not matched to a gene. Germline CDR1 reads SQVTM; CDR2 reads ANQGSEA. CDR3 in DNA: TGCAGCGTTGACGCGGACAGGGATGGGGAAAAACTGTTTTTT. It codes for CSVDADRDGEKLFF.

The chain is built from TRBV24-1 and TRBJ2-7, with 7 bases that match TRBD1. CDR3 length: 11 amino acids. Germline lookup yields CDR1 KGHDR and CDR2 SFDVKD. Trimming cost V 9 bases and J 3 bases; bases outside gene matches: 1. The CDR3 is CATGDSYEQYF. For the CDR3, the DNA is TGTGCCACCGGGGACAGCTACGAGCAGTACTTC.

The J gene is TRBJ1-5, the V gene TRBV27; 8 nucleotides match TRBD1. The V gene's germline CDR1 is MNHEY and CDR2 SMNVEV (reference sequence). Trimming removed 5 bases from V and 4 bases from J; junction bases left unmatched: 10. This CDR3 spans 16 amino acids. This CDR3 reads CASSLRTGFGNQPQHF. CDR3 nucleotides: TGTGCCAGCAGTCTAAGGACAGGGTTTGGTAATCAGCCCCAGCATTTT.

This clone has just a few counts. The chain links TRBV5-5 to TRBJ1-1; D gene ambiguous. Trimming removed 5 bases from V and 0 bases from J, with 5 bases in between. The CDR3 runs to 12 residues. Germline CDR1 and CDR2: SGHKS and YYEKEE (reference sequence). CDR3 nucleotides: TGTGCCAGCAGTCAAATGAACACTGAAGCTTTCTTT. This translates into CASSQMNTEAFF.

The genes are TRBV4-2 and TRBJ2-4; D gene uncertain. The germline CDR1 and CDR2 sequences are LGHNA and YNFKEQ. V lost 0 bases to trimming and J lost 1 base, with 4 bases between them. The CDR3 length is 14 residues. This CDR3 reads CASSQDGAKNIQYF. CDR3 nucleotides: TGTGCCAGCAGCCAAGATGGTGCCAAAAACATTCAGTACTTC.

DNA of the CDR3: TGTGCCAGCAGCTTAGTCCAAGGGAACACTGAAGCTTTCTTT. Its protein product is CASSLVQGNTEAFF. This chain connects TRBV11-2 to TRBJ1-1; D remains unclear. The CDR3 covers 14 residues. V lost 1 base and J 1 base, leaving 7 bases between the germline ends. Germline CDR1 SGHAT, CDR2 FQNNGV.

The CDR3 spells CASSEVTGGNQPQHF. The CDR3 DNA is TGTGCCAGCAGTGAAGTTACAGGGGGCAATCAGCCCCAGCATTTT. The chain couples TRBV6-1 to TRBJ1-5; 7 bases match TRBD1. V gave up 1 base and J gave up 2 bases; unmatched junction bases: 2. The CDR3 sequence is 15 residues long. From germline, CDR1 is MNHNS and CDR2 SASEGT.

The chain links TRBV2 to TRBJ1-1, with D unclear. Trimming shortened V by 6 bases and J by 1 base, and 12 bases separated the two germline ends. Per germline, CDR1 SNHLY and CDR2 FYNNEI. The CDR3 covers 14 residues. In nucleotides, the CDR3 is TGTGCCAGCAGAGATAGGGCGGGGAACACTGAAGCTTTCTTT. It encodes CASRDRAGNTEAFF.

V and J are TRBV7-9 and TRBJ1-2; D uncertain. CDR1 and CDR2 (germline): SEHNR, FQNEAQ (reference sequence). Trimming stripped 6 bases from V and 3 bases from J, with 17 bases between. The length of the CDR3 is 15 residues. The CDR3 sequence: CASRTGERLDYGYTF. CDR3 DNA: TGTGCCAGCAGAACCGGAGAGCGTTTGGACTATGGCTACACCTTC.

V and J are TRBV12-3 or TRBV12-4 and TRBJ1-2, with D perhaps matching TRBD1 (5 bases). This CDR3 spans 12 amino acids. V lost 6 bases, J lost 10 bases, and 15 bases lay in between. The CDR3 bases are TGTGCCAGCAGCCGGGACCCGAGAGTCTACACCTTC. This translates into CASSRDPRVYTF.

This clone was observed a single time. The chain employs TRBV5-8 and TRBJ2-3, with 12 bases that match TRBD2. The CDR3 length is 17 residues. Germline loops: CDR1 SGHTS, CDR2 YDEGEE. The ends lost 4 bases at V and 6 bases at J; junction bases unmatched: 12. The CDR3 DNA reads as TGTGCCAGCAGCATCCGACTAGCGGGGGCCCAGCGGGATACGCAGTATTTT. Encoded protein: CASSIRLAGAQRDTQYF.

The chain joins TRBV24-1 to TRBJ1-5; a possible D gene is TRBD1 (6 bases). Looked up from germline, CDR1 is KGHDR and CDR2 is SFDVKD. The CDR3 loop spans 14 amino acids. V was trimmed by 5 bases and J by 4 bases, leaving 11 bases between them. In nucleotides, the CDR3 is TGTGCCACCAGTGGGACAGATACTAATCAGCCCCAGCATTTT. Its translation: CATSGTDTNQPQHF.

This clone showed up just a few times. V is TRBV25-1 and J is TRBJ1-2, with TRBD1 identical over 7 bases. The germline V gene encodes CDR1 MGHDK and CDR2 SYGVNS. Losses at the gene ends were 6 bases for V and 4 bases for J; bases not matched to a gene: 11. The CDR3 contains 15 residues. Written as DNA, the CDR3 is TGTGCCAGCAGGGATGGACAGGAGGGGTCCTATGGCTACACCTTC. Translating it yields CASRDGQEGSYGYTF.

The chain links TRBV6-5 to TRBJ1-4; D is perhaps TRBD1 (6 bases). This CDR3 spans 13 amino acids. Per the germline V gene, CDR1 is MNHEY and CDR2 is SVGAGI. Trimming left V 6 bases short and J 7 bases short, with 12 bases between. The CDR3 reads CASRNRDGEKLFF. CDR3 DNA: TGTGCCAGCAGAAACAGGGACGGTGAAAAACTGTTTTTT.

J is TRBJ2-7 and V is TRBV27; 8 bases align to TRBD2. After removal of 4 bases from V and 0 bases from J, the junction contained 5 bases not matched to a gene. The CDR3 covers 15 residues. Germline CDR1 reads MNHEY; CDR2 reads SMNVEV (reference sequence). The CDR3 region has the DNA TGTGCCAGCAGTTATACGGGACTAGTCTCCTACGAGCAGTACTTC. The encoded protein is CASSYTGLVSYEQYF.

The chain uses TRBV28 and TRBJ1-2, with no clear D. The germline gives CDR1 MDHEN, CDR2 SYDVKM. The V and J ends lost 3 bases and 8 bases respectively, with 10 bases between them. CDR3 size: 12 residues. The CDR3 coding sequence is TGTGCCAGCAGTTTCTTCGCAGTCGGCTACACCTTC. It translates to CASSFFAVGYTF.

The V gene is TRBV30, the J gene TRBJ1-1; D unresolved. With 0 bases removed from V and 6 bases from J, the gap between germline ends came to 20 bases. CDR3 size: 16 residues. Germline V CDR1 and CDR2: GTSNPN, SVGIG (reference sequence). In DNA form, the CDR3 reads TGTGCCTGGAGTGTAAGCGGTCTGAGCATAAGTCCTGAAGCTTTCTTT. Translation gives CAWSVSGLSISPEAFF.

The V gene is TRBV6-7, the J gene TRBJ1-3; perhaps TRBD1 as D (5 bases). TRBV6-7 is flagged as an ORF with uncertain function. This CDR3 region has 18 residues. V was clipped by 0 bases and J by 0 bases, with 15 bases between them. The CDR3 region has the DNA TGTGCCAGCAGTTACTCGAAGGGGTATTCGAGCTCTGGAAACACCATATATTTT. Its protein is CASSYSKGYSSSGNTIYF.

The chain carries TRBV19 and TRBJ1-2; D call uncertain. Germline CDR1 reads LNHDA; CDR2 reads SQIVND (reference sequence). Deletions cut 1 base from V and 4 bases from J, with 7 bases between. The CDR3 is 13 residues long. The CDR3, as DNA: TGTGCCAGTAGTATAGGGCAGACCTATGGCTACACCTTC. Amino acid sequence: CASSIGQTYGYTF.

The genes are TRBV3-1 (or the pseudogene TRBV3-2) and TRBJ1-4, with 8 bases that match TRBD1. V shed 1 base and J 12 bases; nucleotides not matched to a gene: 4. The CDR3 sequence is 13 residues long. Germline-derived CDR1 and CDR2 are LGHDT and YNNKEL (reference sequence). CDR3 in amino acids: CASSQGDRQELFF. The CDR3 coding sequence is TGTGCCAGCAGCCAAGGGGACAGGCAGGAACTGTTTTTT.

The V call is TRBV28, the J call TRBJ1-2, with 10 bases lining up with TRBD1. J gave up 0 bases and V 0 bases, and 1 base lay outside the gene matches. The CDR3 has 16 residues. Germline V gene sequence: CDR1 MDHEN, CDR2 SYDVKM. This chain's CDR3 is CASSLWGTGANYGYTF. For the CDR3, the DNA is TGTGCCAGCAGTTTATGGGGGACAGGGGCTAACTATGGCTACACCTTC.

This chain connects TRBV7-3 to TRBJ1-6; D is undetermined. Germline values: CDR1 SGHTA, CDR2 FQGTGA. The V gene lost 2 bases and the J gene lost 9 bases, with 11 bases spanning the gap. The CDR3 is 14 amino acids. In DNA form, the CDR3 reads TGTGCCAGCAGCTTAGGCGGAGTCCGTTCACCCCTCCACTTT. It yields the protein CASSLGGVRSPLHF.

The V call is TRBV28, the J call TRBJ1-6, with D tentatively TRBD1 (6 bases). There are 17 residues in the CDR3. Trimming took off 5 bases at V and 8 bases at J, with 22 bases between the two ends. Germline V gene sequence: CDR1 MDHEN, CDR2 SYDVKM. The CDR3 region is CASSAAGGGFEDSPLHF. For the CDR3, the DNA is TGTGCCAGCAGTGCAGCTGGGGGGGGCTTTGAGGATTCACCCCTCCACTTT.

V is TRBV5-4 and J is TRBJ1-6; tentative D call: TRBD1 (5 bases). Germline lookup yields CDR1 SGHNT and CDR2 YYREEE (reference sequence). V was shortened by 6 bases and J by 7 bases, with 17 bases between the two germline ends. This CDR3 is built from 15 residues. The CDR3 DNA reads TGTGCCAGCACCGAGAGCACAGGAGTAAATTCACCCCTCCACTTT. Its translation is CASTESTGVNSPLHF.

The rearrangement joins TRBV7-9 to TRBJ2-5; 8 positions match TRBD1. The germline V gene encodes CDR1 SEHNR and CDR2 FQNEAQ (reference sequence). This CDR3 has 14 residues. V trimming: 6 bases; J trimming: 2 bases; junction bases outside the gene matches: 5. In DNA form, the CDR3 reads TGTGCCAGCAGGGTCGGACAGGGTCAAGAGACCCAGTACTTC. The encoded protein is CASRVGQGQETQYF.

This clone was recorded a few times. This chain links TRBV6-5 with TRBJ1-5, with D maybe TRBD1 (5 bases). From germline, CDR1 is MNHEY and CDR2 SVGAGI. Trimming removed 6 bases from V and 5 bases from J, with 11 bases in between. The CDR3 is 13 residues long. CDR3 DNA sequence: TGTGCCAGCAGCCCCGACAGTTATCAGCCCCAGCATTTT. This sequence encodes CASSPDSYQPQHF.